Listed below are T cell receptor beta chains from one sample, sequenced in a study of memory CD4+ T cells and cytomegalovirus serostatus. Only in-frame clones appear in the TCRdb table, and some are missing; sequencing was by immunoSEQ multiplex PCR. The sample lists about 58,000 clones, more than 70% occurring once. The material sequenced was memory CD4+ T cells from blood. Receptors originate from an adult in good health and CMV-seronegative. Some clones in this sample may be carry-over from other donors' samples. Both conserved end residues are part of each CDR3. A D gene is named only where the DNA matches it firmly. The size field is filled for only some rows; it gives once, few, many or a size class.

TRBJ1-2,TRBV28,.,.,CASSSLAMNRIYGYTF,TGTGCCAGCAGTTCGCTAGCCATGAACAGGATCTATGGCTACACCTTC
TRBJ1-1,TRBV19,.,.,CASNSYAAGKAFF,TGTGCCAGTAATTCTTATGCGGCCGGGAAAGCTTTCTTT
TRBJ2-1,TRBV4-3,.,.,CASSQRADRTFSSYNEQFF,TGCGCCAGCAGCCAGAGGGCGGACCGGACCTTTTCCTCTTACAATGAGCAGTTCTTC
TRBJ1-5,TRBV30,once,.,CAWSVSSSNQPQHF,TGTGCCTGGAGTGTCTCCAGTAGCAATCAGCCCCAGCATTTT
TRBJ2-3,TRBV9,once,.,CASSVGVGGTDTQYF,TGTGCCAGCAGCGTAGGGGTCGGGGGCACAGATACGCAGTATTTT
TRBJ2-1,TRBV5-1,.,.,CASSLIYNEQFF,TGCGCCAGCAGCTTGATTTACAATGAGCAGTTCTTC
TRBJ1-1,TRBV2,few,TRBD1,CASTPQGAYTEAFF,TGTGCCAGCACCCCACAGGGGGCTTACACTGAAGCTTTCTTT
TRBJ1-4,TRBV7-9,few,TRBD1,CASSRGTEQNEKLFF,TGTGCCAGCAGCCGTGGGACAGAACAGAATGAAAAACTGTTTTTT
TRBJ1-1,TRBV7-3,.,.,CASSLSPPGTEAFF,TGTGCCAGCAGCTTGTCCCCCCCGGGAACTGAAGCTTTCTTT
TRBJ1-6,TRBV21-1,once,.,CASGDTPNSPLHF,TGTGCCAGCGGGGACACTCCTAATTCACCCCTCCACTTT
TRBJ2-6,TRBV30,.,TRBD1,CAWSGIRRETRLTGGRMQALTF,TGTGCCTGGAGTGGAATAAGAAGAGAAACGCGATTAACAGGGGGACGAATGCAAGCCCTGACTTTC
TRBJ2-7,TRBV6-6,.,TRBD1,CASSYSRTGSPYEQYF,TGTGCCAGCAGTTACTCGAGGACAGGGTCGCCCTACGAGCAGTACTTC
TRBJ1-2,TRBV7-6,.,TRBD1,CASSSGTGGSHYGYTF,TGTGCCAGCAGCTCCGGGACAGGGGGATCCCACTATGGCTACACCTTC
TRBJ2-5,TRBV5-4,once,.,CASSAGGYQETQYF,TGTGCCAGCAGCGCAGGCGGGTACCAAGAGACCCAGTACTTC
TRBJ2-2,TRBV19,.,TRBD2,CASRGTSGLTGELFF,TGTGCCAGTAGGGGGACTAGCGGGCTCACCGGGGAGCTGTTTTTT
TRBJ2-1,TRBV19,.,TRBD2,CASSRLAGMNEQFF,TGTGCCAGTAGTAGGCTAGCGGGGATGAATGAGCAGTTCTTC
TRBJ1-1,TRBV7-2,.,.,CASSLPPAREAFF,TGTGCCAGCAGCCTACCCCCCGCGCGCGAAGCTTTCTTT
TRBJ2-2,TRBV5-4,few,TRBD2,CASSLYGLAGGAGELFF,TGTGCCAGCAGCTTATATGGACTAGCGGGAGGGGCCGGGGAGCTGTTTTTT
TRBJ2-1,TRBV11-2,.,.,CASSSLGASSYNEQFF,TGTGCCAGCAGCTCTCTCGGAGCCAGCTCCTACAATGAGCAGTTCTTC
TRBJ1-3,TRBV7-3,.,.,CASSRGGASGNTIYF,TGTGCCAGCAGCCGCGGGGGTGCCTCTGGAAACACCATATATTTT
TRBJ2-6,TRBV6-1,.,.,CASSHNSGANVLTF,TGTGCCAGCAGTCACAACTCTGGGGCCAACGTCCTGACTTTC
TRBJ2-3,TRBV7-2,.,TRBD2,CASSPGLAGAGSDTQYF,TGTGCCAGCAGCCCTGGACTAGCGGGAGCGGGGTCAGATACGCAGTATTTT
TRBJ1-1,TRBV5-1,.,.,CASSSQPRNTEAFF,TGCGCCAGCAGCTCACAACCCAGGAACACTGAAGCTTTCTTT
TRBJ1-6,TRBV28,.,TRBD1,CASSYDRGGSPLHF,TGTGCCAGCAGCTATGACAGGGGTGGGTCACCCCTCCACTTT
TRBJ2-5,TRBV30,.,.,CATTGGSQETQYF,TGTGCCACAACGGGCGGATCGCAAGAGACCCAGTACTTC
TRBJ1-2,TRBV18,.,.,CASSPGREAGYTF,TGTGCCAGCTCACCGGGACGGGAAGCGGGCTACACCTTC
TRBJ1-4,TRBV18,.,.,CASSNRQSEKLFF,TGTGCCAGCTCGAATCGACAGTCAGAAAAACTGTTTTTT
TRBJ1-4,TRBV29-1,.,TRBD1,CSVEVRTGEKLFF,TGCAGCGTTGAAGTCAGGACAGGTGAAAAACTGTTTTTT
TRBJ2-1,TRBV7-3,.,TRBD2,CASSPQLAGGGEQFF,TGTGCCAGCAGCCCACAACTAGCGGGAGGCGGTGAGCAGTTCTTC
TRBJ2-1,TRBV29-1,.,TRBD1,CSVSLTGVGNEQFF,TGCAGCGTTTCACTGACAGGGGTCGGCAATGAGCAGTTCTTC
TRBJ1-1,TRBV7-3,.,TRBD1,CASSLHGFSGQGNTEAFF,TGTGCCAGCAGCTTGCACGGTTTTTCGGGACAGGGTAACACTGAAGCTTTCTTT
TRBJ1-1,TRBV18,.,.,CASSPPNRGGNTEAFF,TGTGCCAGCTCACCACCGAACCGGGGCGGCAACACTGAAGCTTTCTTT